This T cell receptor beta chain is from a study of T cells in Graves' hyperthyroidism and ophthalmopathy. Study findings and constraints: Ophthalmopathy onset followed model prediction by a median approximately 5.9 months.

Amplification yielded TCR beta CDR3 regions, with RNA transcripts as the source. In the first-round RT-PCR of the TCR CDR3, the HTBI primer set was used. In TCRdb, the multiplex PCR reads were re-called with MiXCR into one record per CDR3 protein. The sample yields approximately 870,000 distinct CDR3 sequences, approximately 40% seen once. Germline V gives CDR1 DFQATT, CDR2 SNEGSKA (reference sequence). CDR3 length: 13 amino acids. V gave up 2 bases and J gave up 0 bases, with 8 bases separating them. This clonotype showed up many times. Its matching antigen is unknown. The sample comprised blood. The V call is TRBV20-1, the J call TRBJ2-7; D is undetermined. This sequence originates from a man between 18 and 29 years old with Graves' hyperthyroidism. As DNA, the CDR3 is TGCAGTGCTAGACAGGAGAGCTCCTACGAGCAGTACTTC. Amino acid sequence: CSARQESSYEQYF.